These 10 T cell receptor beta chains were sequenced from one sample in a study of metastatic and nonmetastatic thyroid tumors. With MiXCR, TCRdb reprocessed the PCR reads. The table shows 30,000 to 40,000 clones, with roughly a quarter occurring only once. Among the patients, none had received any treatment before thyroid surgery. Sequencing input: blood. The source of these receptors is a female donor with papillary thyroid cancer or a benign thyroid nodule (not recorded which). Some clones in this sample may be carry-over from other donors' samples.

This clone was seen only a few times. The V and J genes are TRBV7-9 and TRBJ1-5; no clear D. CDR1 is SEHNR, CDR2 FQNEAQ, per germline (reference sequence). The V end was cut by 4 bases, the J end by 8 bases, with 9 bases between. CDR3 size: 12 residues. Here the CDR3 reads CASSWRNKPQHF. CDR3 sequence (DNA): TGTGCCAGCAGCTGGAGAAATAAGCCCCAGCATTTT.

The chain uses TRBV12-3 or TRBV12-4 and TRBJ1-5, with 8 bases aligning to TRBD1. The CDR3 is 14 amino acids. Trimming cost V 5 bases and J 6 bases; bases outside gene matches: 6. The DNA of the CDR3 is TGTGCCAGCAGTCTGGACAGGGCCATTCAGCCCCAGCATTTT. Encoded protein: CASSLDRAIQPQHF.

Comments on this clone: Its ends do not fully match the called genes, so a read error is possible. The J gene is TRBJ2-5, the V gene TRBV30; 13 positions agree with TRBD2. The CDR3 covers 15 residues. Germline V gene lookup returns CDR1 GTSNPN and CDR2 SVGIG (reference sequence). CDR3 residues: CAADRLAGGVNEKFF. CDR3 DNA sequence: TGTGCCGCAGACCGACTAGCGGGAGGAGTGAATGAGAAGTTCTTC.

The chain links TRBV30 to TRBJ1-5; the D gene is possibly TRBD1 (6 bases). The ends were cut back, 1 base at V and 4 bases at J, with 20 bases in the middle. The germline V gene encodes CDR1 GTSNPN and CDR2 SVGIG (reference sequence). This CDR3 spans 17 amino acids. The CDR3, as DNA: TGTGCCTGGAGTGCCCTAACCGGGACACAAAAAAATCAGCCCCAGCATTTT. Its protein is CAWSALTGTQKNQPQHF. The full variable domain, rest sourced from reference TRBV30 and TRBJ1-5, is SQTIHQWPATLVQPVGSPLSLECTVEGTSNPNLYWYRQAAGRGLQLLFYSVGIGQISSEVPQNLSASRPQDRQFILSSKKLLLSDSGFYLCAWSALTGTQKNQPQHFGDGTRLSIL.

The rearrangement links TRBV20-1 to TRBJ2-7; TRBD1 matches at 7 bases. This CDR3 contains 13 residues. V lost 1 base and J lost 2; bases outside the gene matches: 2. CDR1 is DFQATT and CDR2 is SNEGSKA in the germline V gene (reference sequence). The CDR3 protein is CSARVGTAYEQYF. In nucleotides, the CDR3 is TGCAGTGCTAGAGTTGGGACAGCCTACGAGCAGTACTTC.

This clone was seen a handful of times. The V gene is TRBV4-3, the J gene TRBJ1-2, with D possibly TRBD1 on 6 matching bases. V was shortened by 0 bases and J by 8 bases, with 19 bases between the two germline ends. The CDR3 loop spans 16 amino acids. From germline, CDR1 is LGHNA and CDR2 YSLEER. The CDR3 region is CASSQDAREGVWGYTF. The CDR3 DNA reads as TGCGCCAGCAGCCAAGACGCTCGGGAGGGGGTGTGGGGCTACACCTTC.

This clone was observed a few times. The rearrangement uses TRBV6-5 and TRBJ1-5; D gene uncertain. Trimming left V 6 bases short and J 5 bases short, with 14 bases between. CDR1 is MNHEY, CDR2 SVGAGI, per germline. CDR3 length: 14 amino acids. The CDR3 nucleotides are TGTGCCAGCAGCTACAAACAGATTCATCAGCCCCAGCATTTT. Protein sequence: CASSYKQIHQPQHF.

This clone was observed at least ten times. The chain couples TRBV6-4 to TRBJ2-1; 7 nucleotides align to TRBD2. The ends lost 0 bases at V and 6 bases at J; junction bases unmatched: 8. The CDR3 length is 16 residues. Germline V gene data show CDR1 as MRHNA and CDR2 as SNTAGT. CDR3 nucleotide sequence: TGTGCCAGCAGTGACTCAGGCGCGGGAGACAGCAATGAGCAGTTCTTC. It specifies CASSDSGAGDSNEQFF.

This clone was seen many times. The chain links TRBV28 to TRBJ2-4; D unclear. Trimming took off 3 bases at V and 2 bases at J, with 8 bases between the two ends. Germline V CDR1 and CDR2: MDHEN, SYDVKM. The CDR3 covers 14 residues. CDR3 residues: CASSFGGSKNIQYF. The CDR3 DNA sequence: TGTGCCAGCAGTTTTGGTGGTTCCAAAAACATTCAGTACTTC.

The chain combines TRBV20-1 with TRBJ2-7, with a tentative D call TRBD2 (5 bases). The germline CDR1 and CDR2 sequences are DFQATT and SNEGSKA (reference sequence). The CDR3 spans 12 residues. V lost 4 bases, J lost 7 bases, and 14 bases lay in between. CDR3 in DNA: TGCAGTGCTACCCAATTAGCGTGGGAGCAGTACTTC. Amino acids: CSATQLAWEQYF.